This T cell receptor beta chain was identified during a study of T cells in Graves' hyperthyroidism and ophthalmopathy. Study summary: Peripheral blood collection took place at initial diagnosis, before any treatment. The study's findings and limits: Patients with ophthalmopathy were separated from those with stable hyperthyroidism by a 13 V-J model.

Amplification targeted TCR beta CDR3 regions from RNA transcripts. TCR CDR3 regions were first amplified by RT-PCR with HTBI primers. TCRdb reprocessed the multiplex PCR reads via MiXCR and lists one record per CDR3 protein. This table has hundreds of thousands of distinct CDR3 sequences, less than 15% appearing once. The study based diagnoses on clinical symptoms, serum thyroxine and TRAb, thyroid ultrasound and orbital computed tomography. Out of approximately 9.9 ml of fresh peripheral blood came the PBMCs. There are many counts of this clonotype. Antigen unknown. The V end was cut by 2 bases, the J end by 6 bases, with 11 bases between. CDR1 and CDR2 from the germline V gene are SEHNR and FQNEAQ (reference sequence). The CDR3 is 14 amino acids.

The sequencing sample was made of blood. The clonotype originates from a woman under 30 with Graves' hyperthyroidism. The chain uses TRBV7-9 and TRBJ2-4, with D possibly matching TRBD1 (6 bases). DNA for the CDR3: TGTGCCAGCAGCTTACTACAGGGATCAAACATTCAGTACTTC. As protein: CASSLLQGSNIQYF.